Sequencing of this T cell receptor beta chain was carried out in a study of blood T cell repertoires in COVID-19. Study information: Sites in the United States, Italy and Spain provided acute and convalescent COVID-19 samples. PBMCs, B-cell-depleted T cells, or T cells provided the cDNA or gDNA that made up the material.

There are 13 residues in the CDR3. The germline V and J ends were trimmed by 2 bases and 5 bases, with 9 bases remaining between them. Original processing notes: Cell counts per sample came from amplifying reference gene primers. Here immunoSEQ multiplex PCR was the method, and the copy in TCRdb shows in-frame clones only, minus some. For V, J and clone size, that table is used; D and trimming come from the DNA. The repertoire consists of 170,000 or so clones, with roughly nine tenths occurring once and the leading ten covering under 2%. This receptor was identified in a man between 18 and 29 years old who had recovered from COVID-19. The gene calls are TRBV12-3 or TRBV12-4 and TRBJ1-2; D remains unclear. The sample comprised peripheral blood. This chain's CDR3 is CASSLLADYGYTF. Written as DNA, the CDR3 is TGTGCCAGCAGTTTATTGGCAGATTATGGCTACACCTTC.